This entry concerns a single T cell receptor beta chain. The antigen remains unidentified. V was trimmed by 1 base and J by 3 bases, leaving 9 bases between them. The CDR3 length is 15 residues. CDR1 is KGHSH and CDR2 is LQKENI in the germline V gene. This entry is derived from a study of vaccination effects on CD4 cells after COVID-19. Antigen-specific CD4+ T cells were expanded with viral peptide pools in the ViraFEST assay before sequencing. Following 10 days of culture, CD4+ T cells were isolated. Participants got two doses of BNT162b2 or mRNA-1273 vaccine. Sequencing used immunoSEQ multiplex PCR; TCRdb keeps in-frame clones, though not all of them. The profile shows 80,000 to 95,000 clones, 60% to 80% of them singletons.

The chain employs TRBV18 and TRBJ2-2; the D gene is possibly TRBD2 (6 bases). The source was CD4+ T cells from PBMCs cultured with HCoV-OC43 spike peptides, collected after COVID-19 vaccination. As to subset: HCoV-OC43 spike overlapping peptide pool stimulation. The receptor was isolated from a human donor who received a COVID-19 vaccine. This chain's CDR3 is CASSPQPGDTGELFF. For the CDR3, the DNA is TGTGCCAGCTCACCACAACCGGGAGACACCGGGGAGCTGTTTTTT.